This T cell receptor (beta chain) originates from a study of blood T cells in healthy people across ages. Regarding the study as a whole: The donors' CMV status was not determined, possibly confounding changes in expanded clonotypes.

Germline CDR1 reads MNHNS; CDR2 reads SASEGT. The CDR3 consists of 16 residues. The V gene end was trimmed by 2 bases and the J gene end by 1 base; junction bases not matched to a gene: 4. Healthy Caucasians from Russia aged roughly 6 to 90 served as donors. A J-beta primer mix and a sample-barcoded 5' primer were used in a second PCR of roughly 6 to 11 cycles. TCRdb re-analysed the 5' RACE reads in MiXCR, keeping a single row per CDR3 protein. Here the sample spans approximately 1.5 million distinct CDR3 sequences, roughly 30% being singletons. In the case of this clonotype: As yet, its antigen is unknown.

Sequenced: blood. This chain joins TRBV6-1 and TRBJ2-3; TRBD2 aligns across 9 bases. This clonotype was obtained from a woman in her 30s in good health. CDR3 protein: CASSELASGGTDTQYF. The CDR3, as DNA: TGTGCCAGCAGTGAACTAGCTAGCGGGGGCACAGATACGCAGTATTTT.